This is a list of T cell receptor beta chains from one sample in a study of T cell responses to AZD1222 COVID-19 vaccine. Measured with immunoSEQ multiplex PCR; TCRdb has only the in-frame clones, and not every one. The table records about 140,000 clones, roughly 92% of them present only once. Sequenced here: peripheral blood, sampled on day 0 of AZD1222 vaccination. Receptor source: an adult in good health. The CDR3 runs from the conserved cysteine through the conserved F or W. The order of the fields is CDR3 length, D gene, J gene, V gene, clone size, CDR3 DNA, CDR3 protein. A D gene is named only where the DNA matches it firmly. Expanded clones get a size class; other rows say once, few or many, or leave the size out.

length: 15
D: TRBD1
J: TRBJ1-5
V: TRBV2
size: NA
DNA: TGTGCCAGCAGGGCCCGGACAGGGGACAATCAGCCCCAGCATTTT
CDR3: CASRARTGDNQPQHF

length: 14
D: NA
J: TRBJ1-1
V: TRBV29-1
size: NA
DNA: TGCAGCGTTGAAGAAGCTGGGGGAATCACTGAAGCTTTCTTT
CDR3: CSVEEAGGITEAFF

length: 12
D: NA
J: TRBJ2-3
V: TRBV27
size: NA
DNA: TGTGCCAGCAGTACGACCACAGATACGCAGTATTTT
CDR3: CASSTTTDTQYF

length: 15
D: TRBD1
J: TRBJ1-1
V: TRBV2
size: NA
DNA: TGTGCCAGCAGGCTTGGACAGGGGGCGAGCACTGAAGCTTTCTTT
CDR3: CASRLGQGASTEAFF

length: 14
D: NA
J: TRBJ1-5
V: TRBV27
size: NA
DNA: TGTGCCAGCAGTGGCAGTTATAGCAATCAGCCCCAGCATTTT
CDR3: CASSGSYSNQPQHF

length: 13
D: NA
J: TRBJ1-6
V: TRBV25-1
size: NA
DNA: TGTGCCAGCAGTGGGCAGCCTAATTCACCCCTCCACTTT
CDR3: CASSGQPNSPLHF

length: 13
D: NA
J: TRBJ1-1
V: TRBV28
size: NA
DNA: TGTGCCAGCAGTGCGCCCGGGGTTACTGAAGCTTTCTTT
CDR3: CASSAPGVTEAFF

length: 15
D: TRBD2
J: TRBJ2-1
V: TRBV5-1
size: NA
DNA: TGCGCCAGCAGCCCCGGACTAGCCACCTACAATGAGCAGTTCTTC
CDR3: CASSPGLATYNEQFF

length: 15
D: TRBD1
J: TRBJ2-1
V: TRBV28
size: few
DNA: TGTGCCAGCAGTTCCCCAAGGACAGGGGGAAACGGGCAGTTCTTC
CDR3: CASSSPRTGGNGQFF

length: 16
D: NA
J: TRBJ1-2
V: TRBV21-1
size: NA
DNA: TGTGCCAGCAGCAAAGGAAAGGGGGACCCTAACTATGGCTACACCTTC
CDR3: CASSKGKGDPNYGYTF

length: 15
D: TRBD2
J: TRBJ2-5
V: TRBV19
size: NA
DNA: TGTGCCAGTAGTATAGGACTAGCGGGAGTAGAGACCCAGTACTTC
CDR3: CASSIGLAGVETQYF

length: 15
D: TRBD2
J: TRBJ2-1
V: TRBV11-3
size: NA
DNA: TGTGCCAGCAGCTTAGGAGCTAGCGGCGGGGATGAGCAGTTCTTC
CDR3: CASSLGASGGDEQFF

length: 14
D: NA
J: TRBJ2-7
V: TRBV29-1
size: NA
DNA: TGCAGCGTTCCGACTCAGGACACCTCCTACGAGCAGTACTTC
CDR3: CSVPTQDTSYEQYF

length: 14
D: TRBD2
J: TRBJ2-1
V: TRBV7-9
size: NA
DNA: TGTGCCAGCGGAAGGAGCGGGAGGGCCTATGAGCAGTTCTTC
CDR3: CASGRSGRAYEQFF

length: 16
D: NA
J: TRBJ1-1
V: TRBV3-1/TRBV3-2
size: NA
DNA: TGTGCCAGCAGCCAAGGTCAGGGTTCCCCGAACACTGAAGCTTTCTTT
CDR3: CASSQGQGSPNTEAFF

length: 20
D: TRBD2
J: TRBJ2-7
V: TRBV20-1
size: NA
DNA: TGCAGTGCTAGTGGGACAGGGCCTTTCTCTAGCGGGAGGGCATACTACGAGCAGTACTTC
CDR3: CSASGTGPFSSGRAYYEQYF

length: 17
D: TRBD2
J: TRBJ2-3
V: TRBV5-4
size: NA
DNA: TGTGCCAGCAGCTTACGTAGCGGGGGGGCCGGAACAGATACGCAGTATTTT
CDR3: CASSLRSGGAGTDTQYF